The rows below give T cell receptor beta chains drawn from one sample of a study of shared clonotypes between healthy human individuals. TCRdb's copy holds only in-frame clones and misses some; the assay was immunoSEQ multiplex PCR. The sample has 2 million to 2.5 million clones, 85% to 95% seen once. The sequencing input was naive CD8+ T cells from PBMCs. The receptors were sampled from a man between 18 and 35 years old in good health. Some clones in this sample may be carry-over from other donors' samples. Each CDR3 is given with its conserved first and last residue.

V gene: TRBV11-2; CDR3 length: 17; CDR3 protein: CASSLDRGREDNTEAFF
V gene: TRBV19; CDR3 length: 13; CDR3 protein: CASSITGGYEQYF
V gene: TRBV13; CDR3 length: 14; CDR3 protein: CASRGSGQLGELFF
V gene: TRBV11-1; CDR3 length: 16; CDR3 protein: CASSPGLAGVQETQYF
V gene: TRBV10-3; CDR3 length: 16; CDR3 protein: CAISESRGASSYEQYF
V gene: TRBV4-2; CDR3 length: 16; CDR3 protein: CASSQDVSRTGYGYTF
V gene: TRBV5-1; CDR3 length: 16; CDR3 protein: CASSPDGTGFSDTQYF
V gene: TRBV11-2; CDR3 length: 18; CDR3 protein: CASSTQSGTSGRWDEQFF
V gene: TRBV27; CDR3 length: 18; CDR3 protein: CASSSWTLGRSGANVLTF
V gene: TRBV27; CDR3 length: 11; CDR3 protein: CASGYGQPQHF